The present T cell receptor beta chain was sequenced within a study of molecular identifiers for immune sequencing clone quantification. Naive CD8 T cells were FACS-sorted by CD8+CD4-CCR7+CD45RA+ markers. Study conclusions and caveats: Jurkat TCR RNA from one cell was spiked into one million naive cells, and it was reportedly detectable there. Clones with over 20 RNA copies captured over 98% of effector molecules but under 1% of naive ones.

The germline V gene encodes CDR1 LGHNT and CDR2 FRNRAP. CDR3 length: 14 residues. V lost 7 bases to trimming and J lost 6 bases, with 15 bases between them. This clonotype was observed a few times. Its antigen is not identified. TCRdb passed the PCR reads through MiXCR, listing each CDR3 protein once. Of a few hundred thousand distinct CDR3 sequences in the sample, roughly 23% are singletons; the top ten hold 0.7% to 1%. What was sequenced was naive CD8+ T cells from blood, with Jurkat cell RNA spiked in. Subset defined: FACS-sorted CD8+CD4-CCR7+CD45RA+ naive T cells. This clonotype was sampled from a human donor in good health. Some libraries in this study had Jurkat cell RNA spiked in. V is TRBV12-5 and J is TRBJ2-2; D is unresolved. The CDR3 nucleotides read TGTGCTAGTGAGGCACACGCCCTCCCCGGGGAGCTGTTTTTT. Its translation is CASEAHALPGELFF.